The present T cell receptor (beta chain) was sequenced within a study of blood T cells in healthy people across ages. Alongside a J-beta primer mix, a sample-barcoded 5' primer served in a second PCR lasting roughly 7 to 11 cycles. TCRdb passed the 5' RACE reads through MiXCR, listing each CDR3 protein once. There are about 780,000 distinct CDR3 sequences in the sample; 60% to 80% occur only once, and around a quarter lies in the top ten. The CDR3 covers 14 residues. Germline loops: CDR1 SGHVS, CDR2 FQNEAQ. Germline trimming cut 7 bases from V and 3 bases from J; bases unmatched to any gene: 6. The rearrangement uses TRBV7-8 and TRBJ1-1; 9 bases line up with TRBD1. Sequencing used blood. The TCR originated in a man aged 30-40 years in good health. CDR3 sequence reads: CASNWGQGYTEAFF. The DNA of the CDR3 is TGTGCCAGCAACTGGGGACAGGGCTACACTGAAGCTTTCTTT.